This T cell receptor beta chain derives from a study of cytomegalovirus exposure and HLA in healthy donors. Here immunoSEQ multiplex PCR was the method, and the copy in TCRdb shows in-frame clones only, minus some. The table records 120,000 to 150,000 clones, about nine tenths of them present only once. Germline CDR1 is SGDLS and CDR2 is YYNGEE. The junction had 5 bases not matched to a gene; V was cut back by 1 base and J by 3 bases. This CDR3 comprises 15 residues. Sequenced sample: PBMCs. This receptor was identified in a man younger than 35 in good health and CMV-seronegative. The chain has TRBV9 and TRBJ2-3; 7 bases agree with TRBD2. The DNA of the CDR3 is TGTGCCAGCAGCGTATACGCGGGAGTAACAGATACGCAGTATTTT. This translates into CASSVYAGVTDTQYF.